This T cell receptor beta chain was retrieved from a study of T cell responses to AZD1222 COVID-19 vaccine. Regarding the study as a whole: Across spike, vaccine-associated CD4 TCRs were found, dominant at 160-218 and 743-854.

Data came from immunoSEQ multiplex PCR; TCRdb stores just in-frame clones and leaves some out. The sample holds approximately 89,000 clones; about 90% are singletons and the top ten take more than 9%. On this clone itself: As yet, its antigen is unknown.

The sequenced sample was peripheral blood, obtained 28 days after the second AZD1222 dose. The clonotype was recovered from an adult who received the AZD1222 COVID-19 vaccine.

DNA of the CDR3: TGTGCCAGCTCGCAGGGGGCTGATAATTCACCCCTCCACTTT. Encoded protein: CASSQGADNSPLHF. The chain joins TRBV18 to TRBJ1-6; 8 bases line up with TRBD1. The J segment lost 5 bases and the V segment lost 6 bases, leaving 3 bases of the junction unmatched. CDR1 is KGHSH and CDR2 is LQKENI in the germline V gene. This CDR3 is built from 14 residues.